This T cell receptor beta chain was captured by sequencing in a study of CD8+ T cells in alopecia areata. On the study more broadly: For the treated group, dosing was oral tofacitinib at 5 to 10 mg twice daily. Dosing with tofacitinib proceeded for 6 to 18 months, followed by 6 months off drug.

Turning to this clone: Its antigen is unknown.

The study, taken as a whole, reports: Clonality was higher in lesional than normal scalp, especially in alopecia totalis/universalis.

Alopecia areata patients provided lesional scalp punch biopsies and peripheral blood. Once RNA had been extracted, it was reverse transcribed into cDNA to act as the sequencing template. The table came from immunoSEQ multiplex PCR; TCRdb's copy has only in-frame clones and leaves some out. The sample lists 200,000 to 250,000 clones, roughly 57% seen once, with more than 0.4% in the top ten. Germline CDR1 and CDR2: SNHLY and FYNNEI. The CDR3 covers 14 residues. V lost 1 base, J lost 0 bases, and 5 bases lay in between. This receptor was identified in a human donor with alopecia areata. Material: CD4+ T cells sorted from blood, obtained at week 0. This sequence joins TRBV2 and TRBJ2-3; D is undetermined. CDR3 coding DNA: TGTGCCAGCAGTGAAGTCGGAAGCACAGATACGCAGTATTTT. Its translation: CASSEVGSTDTQYF.